The 8 T cell receptor beta chains below come from one sample, sequenced in a study of post-analysis software for immune sequencing data. Their antigens are not known. Carried by the TCR beta cDNA libraries were unique molecular identifiers. TCRdb reprocessed the PCR reads with MiXCR, giving one entry per CDR3 protein. The sample includes some 890,000 distinct CDR3 sequences, roughly 58% of them seen just once. Findings and caveats of the study: Higher frequency in patients than in controls was seen for roughly five TRBV segments, with TRBV5-6, TRBV5-1 and TRBV20-1 among them.

The sequencing input was blood. The receptors were gathered from a girl aged 5-17 years with multiple sclerosis.

J is TRBJ2-3 and V is TRBV6-5; D might be TRBD1 (6 bases). The CDR3 is made up of 14 amino acids. Trimming took 2 bases from V and 5 from J, leaving 11 bases between them. Germline values: CDR1 MNHEY, CDR2 SVGAGI. In nucleotides, the CDR3 is TGTGCCAGCAGTTACGGGCAGGGGAAAGATACGCAGTATTTT. Translated, it gives CASSYGQGKDTQYF.

This clonotype has only a few counts. The V call is TRBV20-1, the J call TRBJ2-4; TRBD2 agrees at 9 bases. The germline V gene has CDR1 DFQATT and CDR2 SNEGSKA (reference sequence). CDR3 length: 14 amino acids. The V segment lost 3 bases and the J segment 5 bases; nucleotides outside the gene matches: 5. The DNA for the CDR3 is TGCAGTGCTAGGACTAGCGGTTTACAAAACATTCAGTACTTC. This gives the protein CSARTSGLQNIQYF.

The chain couples TRBV15 to TRBJ2-1, with a possible D match to TRBD1 (6 bases). The CDR3 totals 17 residues. Trimming removed 3 bases at V and 5 bases at J, with 20 bases between. Germline V lookup: CDR1 LNHNV, CDR2 YYDKDF (reference sequence). CDR3 protein: CATSSYYRVRADNEQFF. The CDR3 DNA follows: TGTGCCACCAGCAGTTATTACAGGGTAAGGGCGGACAATGAGCAGTTCTTC.

The chain carries TRBV9 and TRBJ2-1, with TRBD2 identical over 8 bases. This CDR3 spans 18 amino acids. V trimming: 5 bases; J trimming: 3 bases; junction bases outside the gene matches: 16. Germline V gene data show CDR1 as SGDLS and CDR2 as YYNGEE. This CDR3 is CASSGTQLTSVSYNEQFF. For the CDR3, the DNA is TGTGCCAGCAGTGGAACCCAATTGACTAGCGTGAGCTACAATGAGCAGTTCTTC.

This clonotype came up a few times. The chain links TRBV20-1 to TRBJ2-1, with 7 nucleotides matching TRBD2. The CDR3 has 16 residues. Germline CDR1 and CDR2: DFQATT and SNEGSKA (reference sequence). Trimming cost V 4 bases and J 8 bases; bases outside gene matches: 17. The CDR3 nucleotides read TGCAGTGCTATCGAAGCCGGGACTACCTTAGGGGATGAGCAGTTCTTC. Residues: CSAIEAGTTLGDEQFF.

This sequence joins TRBV20-1 and TRBJ2-5; D is undetermined. The CDR3 consists of 16 residues. Germline V gene lookup returns CDR1 DFQATT and CDR2 SNEGSKA (reference sequence). V was shortened by 3 bases and J by 4 bases, with 21 bases between the two germline ends. The DNA for the CDR3 is TGCAGTGCTAGGGCTGTAGACCCTGTGAGGCGAGAGACCCAGTACTTC. Its protein is CSARAVDPVRRETQYF.

The J gene is TRBJ1-1, the V gene TRBV6-5; a possible D gene is TRBD1 (5 bases). Germline assignment: CDR1 MNHEY and CDR2 SVGAGI. The CDR3 consists of 16 residues. V lost 2 bases and J lost 3, with 16 bases in between. The CDR3, as DNA: TGTGCCAGCAGTTACGGGGTTGCCATGGGGGACACTGAAGCTTTCTTT. It is translated as CASSYGVAMGDTEAFF.

V is TRBV5-5 and J is TRBJ2-3, with 7 bases fitting TRBD1. Trimming cost V 0 bases and J 6 bases; bases outside gene matches: 4. The CDR3 length is 14 residues. CDR1 is SGHKS, CDR2 YYEKEE, per germline (reference sequence). This chain's CDR3 is CASSLDRGFDTQYF. CDR3 bases: TGTGCCAGCAGCTTGGACAGGGGATTCGATACGCAGTATTTT.